This section outlines one T cell receptor (beta chain) sequence together with its context. As handled by the study authors: The authors estimated nucleated cell counts from reference gene primer amplification. The repertoire was sequenced with immunoSEQ multiplex PCR; TCRdb's copy has only in-frame clones and lacks some. The V and J calls and clone size are taken from that table; D and trimming were inferred from the DNA. This table holds approximately 14,000 clones, approximately 83% found once. The ends lost 3 bases at V and 0 bases at J; junction bases unmatched: 5. CDR3 length equals 17 residues. Germline-derived CDR1 and CDR2 are SGHDT and YYEEEE. The data stem from a study of blood T cell repertoires in COVID-19. On the study more broadly: Specimens from acute and convalescent COVID-19 originated in the United States, Italy and Spain. Sources were T cells, B-cell-depleted T cells, or PBMCs; the material itself was cDNA or gDNA.

This chain joins TRBV5-6 and TRBJ2-3; 12 bases are shared with TRBD2. The clonotype was recovered from a human donor in a cohort sampled during active COVID-19. Sequenced sample: peripheral blood. The DNA of the CDR3 is TGTGCCAGCAGCTCCTGGACTAGCGGGGATAGCACAGATACGCAGTATTTT. Its protein is CASSSWTSGDSTDTQYF.